These 14 T cell receptor beta chains originate from one sample sequenced in a study of response to subunit inactivated influenza vaccine. TCRdb independently ran MiXCR on the RT-PCR reads; one entry per CDR3 protein. In the table there are some 500,000 distinct CDR3 sequences, 13% of which are singletons. The sample was PBMCs from blood, taken 35 to 45 days after vaccination. The source is a man aged 50-60 years who received an inactivated influenza vaccine.

This clonotype has just a few counts. The CDR3: CASNLPWGAVNSPLHF. CDR3 DNA: TGTGCCAGCAACCTCCCCTGGGGGGCTGTTAATTCACCCCTCCACTTT. The V gene is TRBV12-3 or TRBV12-4, the J gene TRBJ1-6; maybe TRBD1 (6 bases). V was trimmed by 7 bases and J by 6 bases, leaving 19 bases between them. The length of the CDR3 is 16 residues.

This chain links TRBV12-3 or TRBV12-4 with TRBJ2-5; D possibly corresponds to TRBD2 (7 bases). Deletions cut 3 bases from V and 7 bases from J, with 12 bases between. CDR3 size: 13 residues. For the CDR3, the DNA is TGTGCCAGCAGTTTGGGGGAGGGGGGGACCCAGTACTTC. Protein: CASSLGEGGTQYF.

The chain links TRBV10-3 to TRBJ1-1; D call uncertain. Trimming left V 10 bases short and J 2 bases short, with 17 bases between. CDR1 is ENHRY, CDR2 SYGVKD, per germline. The CDR3 covers 14 residues. CDR3 protein: CATHGRDLNTEAFF. DNA of the CDR3: TGTGCCACCCACGGGCGGGATCTCAACACTGAAGCTTTCTTT.

This clonotype was detected many times. The chain employs TRBV5-1 and TRBJ2-1; D is unclear. The germline V gene has CDR1 SGHRS and CDR2 YFSETQ. Trimming stripped 0 bases from V and 2 bases from J, with 9 bases between. The CDR3 spans 15 residues. CDR3 residues: CASSLDGITYNEQFF. CDR3 nucleotides: TGCGCCAGCAGCTTGGACGGTATTACCTACAATGAGCAGTTCTTC.

The genes are TRBV6-1 and TRBJ1-5; a weak D match, TRBD1 (5 bases). Trimming left V 6 bases short and J 0 bases short, with 18 bases between. The CDR3 consists of 17 residues. Germline loops: CDR1 MNHNS, CDR2 SASEGT. The CDR3 here is CASSFPPGQASNQPQHF. The CDR3 DNA sequence: TGTGCCAGCAGCTTTCCCCCAGGGCAGGCTAGCAATCAGCCCCAGCATTTT.

The rearrangement joins TRBV11-3 to TRBJ2-1; D remains unclear. Trimming shortened V by 6 bases and J by 5 bases, and 8 bases separated the two germline ends. Germline loops: CDR1 SGHNT, CDR2 YENEEA. The CDR3 length is 12 residues. The DNA of the CDR3 is TGTGCCAGCAGTTCCCCTGACAATGAGCAGTTCTTC. Translated: CASSSPDNEQFF.

The chain is built from TRBV12-3 or TRBV12-4 and TRBJ2-5; unclear D gene. The CDR3 is made up of 13 amino acids. The V gene lost 6 bases and the J gene lost 4 bases, with 12 bases spanning the gap. CDR3 in amino acids: CASSPPSVETQYF. CDR3 bases: TGTGCCAGCAGCCCCCCTTCGGTAGAGACCCAGTACTTC.

The chain carries TRBV5-6 and TRBJ2-5; 11 bases match TRBD2. Trimming took 4 bases from V and 1 from J; bases not matched to a gene: 6. This CDR3 is built from 16 residues. From germline, CDR1 is SGHDT and CDR2 YYEEEE. The CDR3 loop reads CASSRPSGGTQETQYF. CDR3 nucleotide sequence: TGTGCCAGCAGCAGACCTAGCGGGGGGACCCAAGAGACCCAGTACTTC.

The rearrangement links TRBV20-1 to TRBJ2-1; 7 nucleotides agree with TRBD2. This CDR3 is built from 17 residues. Trimming took 6 bases from V and 0 from J; bases not matched to a gene: 14. CDR1 DFQATT and CDR2 SNEGSKA come from the germline V gene (reference sequence). This chain's CDR3 is CSAPVGFSGFSYNEQFF. The CDR3 DNA sequence: TGCAGTGCCCCTGTGGGTTTTAGCGGGTTCTCCTACAATGAGCAGTTCTTC.

This clonotype showed up just a few times. CDR3 DNA: TGCGCCAGCAGCCCGCCCCAGGATGGTGCCGAGCAGTACTTC. It is translated as CASSPPQDGAEQYF. The chain links TRBV5-1 to TRBJ2-7, with unresolved D. Germline values: CDR1 SGHRS, CDR2 YFSETQ. V was shortened by 4 bases and J by 6 bases, with 17 bases between the two germline ends. CDR3 length equals 14 residues.

This clonotype was detected many times. The chain joins TRBV20-1 to TRBJ1-5; 8 bases agree with TRBD1. J was trimmed by 5 bases and V by 4 bases; bases with no gene match: 7. CDR1 and CDR2 (germline): DFQATT, SNEGSKA (reference sequence). The CDR3 has 14 residues. CDR3 protein: CSANQGQAHQPQHF. The CDR3 coding sequence is TGCAGTGCTAACCAGGGACAGGCGCATCAGCCCCAGCATTTT.

This chain uses TRBV27 with TRBJ2-1; 9 nucleotides agree with TRBD2. The germline CDR1 and CDR2 sequences are MNHEY and SMNVEV (reference sequence). Unmatched junction bases numbered 4, after V lost 1 base and J lost 6 bases. This CDR3 spans 15 amino acids. The CDR3: CASSLLRGGFNEQFF. CDR3 DNA sequence: TGTGCCAGCAGTTTATTGCGGGGGGGTTTCAATGAGCAGTTCTTC.

The V call is TRBV24-1, the J call TRBJ2-5; TRBD1 matches 10 bases. Losses at the gene ends were 6 bases for V and 2 bases for J; bases not matched to a gene: 8. The CDR3 totals 16 residues. Looked up from germline, CDR1 is KGHDR and CDR2 is SFDVKD. The CDR3 bases are TGTGCCACCAGTTTTACCGGGACAGGGGAACAAGAGACCCAGTACTTC. Translating gives CATSFTGTGEQETQYF.

The V and J genes are TRBV11-2 and TRBJ2-1; D possibly corresponds to TRBD2 (6 bases). Germline assignment: CDR1 SGHAT and CDR2 FQNNGV. V shed 0 bases and J shed 2 bases, with 14 bases lying between them. This CDR3 is 17 amino acids long. The CDR3 DNA is TGTGCCAGCAGCTTAGATCGTTGGCGGGAAACCTACAATGAGCAGTTCTTC. This gives the protein CASSLDRWRETYNEQFF.